The rows below give T cell receptor beta chains drawn from one sample of a study of CD4 T cells in relation to SARS-CoV-2 and coronaviruses. The table came from immunoSEQ multiplex PCR; TCRdb's copy has only in-frame clones and leaves some out. The table includes about 31,000 clones, approximately 79% detected once. For these TCRs, the target antigens are not known. Source material: CD4+ T cells from PBMCs, cultured in vitro. The receptors were gathered from a human donor in good health. Each CDR3 is given with its conserved first and last residue. The D gene is left open where the match is weak. The size field is filled for only some rows; it gives once, few, many or a size class.

j_call: TRBJ2-7
clone_size: .
d_call: TRBD2
v_call: TRBV4-1
cdr3_aa: CASSQGRLAGGEQYF
cdr3_nt: TGCGCCAGCAGCCAGGGGCGACTAGCGGGGGGCGAGCAGTACTTC

j_call: TRBJ2-7
clone_size: .
d_call: .
v_call: TRBV5-1
cdr3_aa: CASSPQGYEQYF
cdr3_nt: TGCGCCAGCAGCCCCCAAGGCTACGAGCAGTACTTC

j_call: TRBJ2-1
clone_size: .
d_call: .
v_call: TRBV7-7
cdr3_aa: CASSLGIEDEQFF
cdr3_nt: TGTGCCAGCAGCTTAGGAATCGAGGATGAGCAGTTCTTC

j_call: TRBJ2-2
clone_size: .
d_call: .
v_call: TRBV4-1
cdr3_aa: CASSHPRGTGRTGELFF
cdr3_nt: TGCGCCAGCAGCCATCCAAGGGGAACAGGGCGCACCGGGGAGCTGTTTTTT

j_call: TRBJ2-2
clone_size: .
d_call: TRBD2
v_call: TRBV9
cdr3_aa: CASSVVASGGRTGELFF
cdr3_nt: TGTGCCAGCAGCGTAGTCGCTAGCGGGGGGCGGACCGGGGAGCTGTTTTTT

j_call: TRBJ1-4
clone_size: few
d_call: TRBD1
v_call: TRBV7-2
cdr3_aa: CATRRGQGEKLFF
cdr3_nt: TGTGCCACCCGACGAGGACAGGGGGAAAAACTGTTTTTT

j_call: TRBJ1-4
clone_size: few
d_call: TRBD1
v_call: TRBV5-1
cdr3_aa: CASSEDRGYNEKLFF
cdr3_nt: TGCGCCAGCAGCGAGGACAGGGGGTACAATGAAAAACTGTTTTTT

j_call: TRBJ1-1
clone_size: .
d_call: .
v_call: TRBV11-2
cdr3_aa: CASSFPGRVGGTEAFF
cdr3_nt: TGTGCCAGCAGCTTCCCGGGAAGGGTGGGAGGCACTGAAGCTTTCTTT

j_call: TRBJ1-6
clone_size: .
d_call: .
v_call: TRBV10-3
cdr3_aa: CAIRVGTTNSPLHF
cdr3_nt: TGTGCCATCAGGGTGGGGACAACAAATTCACCCCTCCACTTT

j_call: TRBJ1-6
clone_size: .
d_call: .
v_call: TRBV28
cdr3_aa: CASREGGSNSPLHF
cdr3_nt: TGTGCCAGCAGGGAGGGGGGAAGCAATTCACCCCTCCACTTT

j_call: TRBJ2-3
clone_size: .
d_call: TRBD2
v_call: TRBV6-5
cdr3_aa: CASSYRPTSGGDTQYF
cdr3_nt: TGTGCCAGCAGTTACCGGCCGACTAGCGGCGGAGATACGCAGTATTTT

j_call: TRBJ2-2
clone_size: .
d_call: TRBD1
v_call: TRBV27
cdr3_aa: CAIRGTANTGELFF
cdr3_nt: TGTGCCATCAGGGGGACAGCGAACACCGGGGAGCTGTTTTTT

j_call: TRBJ2-2
clone_size: few
d_call: TRBD1
v_call: TRBV7-8
cdr3_aa: CASSWWTGTNTGELFF
cdr3_nt: TGTGCCAGCAGCTGGTGGACAGGGACGAACACCGGGGAGCTGTTTTTT

j_call: TRBJ1-5
clone_size: .
d_call: .
v_call: TRBV6-1
cdr3_aa: CASSESPRGDRPQHF
cdr3_nt: TGTGCCAGCAGTGAAAGCCCGCGGGGCGATCGGCCCCAGCATTTT

j_call: TRBJ1-5
clone_size: once
d_call: .
v_call: TRBV4-3
cdr3_aa: CASSQVGKADRINSNQPQHF
cdr3_nt: TGCGCCAGCAGCCAAGTTGGGAAGGCCGACAGAATTAATAGCAATCAGCCCCAGCATTTT

j_call: TRBJ1-2
clone_size: .
d_call: .
v_call: TRBV5-1
cdr3_aa: CASATSGGAYGYTF
cdr3_nt: TGCGCCAGCGCCACCTCCGGGGGGGCCTATGGCTACACCTTC

j_call: TRBJ2-7
clone_size: .
d_call: .
v_call: TRBV4-2
cdr3_aa: CASSQVPGRSSYEQYF
cdr3_nt: TGTGCCAGCAGCCAAGTGCCGGGCAGAAGTTCCTACGAGCAGTACTTC

j_call: TRBJ2-6
clone_size: .
d_call: .
v_call: TRBV19
cdr3_aa: CASRQGQSGANVLTF
cdr3_nt: TGTGCCAGTAGACAGGGCCAATCTGGGGCCAACGTCCTGACTTTC

j_call: TRBJ1-1
clone_size: few
d_call: .
v_call: TRBV7-8
cdr3_aa: CASSLVIRPPSANTEAFF
cdr3_nt: TGTGCCAGCAGCTTAGTTATCCGGCCCCCCTCGGCGAACACTGAAGCTTTCTTT

j_call: TRBJ2-3
clone_size: .
d_call: TRBD2
v_call: TRBV7-6
cdr3_aa: CASSLSRAGGQADTQYF
cdr3_nt: TGTGCCAGCAGCCTGAGTCGGGCGGGGGGGCAAGCAGATACGCAGTATTTT

j_call: TRBJ2-4
clone_size: .
d_call: .
v_call: TRBV5-4
cdr3_aa: CASSLEATQNIQYF
cdr3_nt: TGTGCCAGCAGCTTGGAGGCTACCCAAAACATTCAGTACTTC

j_call: TRBJ2-6
clone_size: .
d_call: .
v_call: TRBV7-2
cdr3_aa: CASSSSGANVLTF
cdr3_nt: TGTGCCAGCTCTTCCTCTGGGGCCAACGTCCTGACTTTC

j_call: TRBJ2-1
clone_size: .
d_call: .
v_call: TRBV7-2
cdr3_aa: CASSLGQEYNEQFF
cdr3_nt: TGTGCCAGCAGCTTAGGACAAGAATACAATGAGCAGTTCTTC

j_call: TRBJ1-1
clone_size: .
d_call: TRBD1
v_call: TRBV5-1
cdr3_aa: CASSGTGWDTEAFF
cdr3_nt: TGCGCCAGCAGCGGGACAGGCTGGGACACTGAAGCTTTCTTT

j_call: TRBJ2-3
clone_size: .
d_call: .
v_call: TRBV30
cdr3_aa: CAWSVRRAVLDTQYF
cdr3_nt: TGTGCCTGGAGTGTACGAAGGGCCGTCTTAGATACGCAGTATTTT

j_call: TRBJ2-7
clone_size: few
d_call: .
v_call: TRBV7-2
cdr3_aa: CASSLGVGDYEQYF
cdr3_nt: TGTGCCAGCAGCTTGGGGGTAGGGGACTACGAGCAGTACTTC

j_call: TRBJ2-1
clone_size: once
d_call: .
v_call: TRBV4-3
cdr3_aa: CASSQVAFGDEQFF
cdr3_nt: TGCGCCAGCAGCCAAGTGGCCTTCGGCGATGAGCAGTTCTTC

j_call: TRBJ2-7
clone_size: .
d_call: .
v_call: TRBV19
cdr3_aa: CASSIGRGSSYEQYF
cdr3_nt: TGTGCCAGTAGTATAGGACGGGGGAGCTCCTACGAGCAGTACTTC

j_call: TRBJ1-3
clone_size: .
d_call: TRBD1
v_call: TRBV7-2
cdr3_aa: CASSEIYRGPSGNTIYF
cdr3_nt: TGTGCCAGCAGCGAAATTTACAGGGGTCCCTCTGGAAACACCATATATTTT

j_call: TRBJ1-5
clone_size: once
d_call: TRBD1
v_call: TRBV6-6
cdr3_aa: CASTPLTGGNQPQHF
cdr3_nt: TGTGCCAGCACCCCTCTGACAGGGGGCAATCAGCCCCAGCATTTT

j_call: TRBJ1-1
clone_size: .
d_call: .
v_call: TRBV7-2
cdr3_aa: CASSADRNTEAFF
cdr3_nt: TGTGCCAGCAGCGCTGACAGGAACACTGAAGCTTTCTTT

j_call: TRBJ1-2
clone_size: .
d_call: TRBD1
v_call: TRBV18
cdr3_aa: CASSPRDRDGYTF
cdr3_nt: TGTGCCAGCTCACCTCGGGACAGGGATGGCTACACCTTC

j_call: TRBJ1-2
clone_size: .
d_call: .
v_call: TRBV7-2
cdr3_aa: CASSLGGPGRPYGYTF
cdr3_nt: TGTGCCAGCAGCTTAGGAGGCCCGGGACGGCCCTATGGCTACACCTTC

j_call: TRBJ2-7
clone_size: .
d_call: .
v_call: TRBV19
cdr3_aa: CASSGTLYEQYF
cdr3_nt: TGTGCCAGTAGTGGGACACTCTACGAGCAGTACTTC

j_call: TRBJ2-3
clone_size: .
d_call: .
v_call: TRBV7-2
cdr3_aa: CASSMGPSTDTQYF
cdr3_nt: TGTGCCAGCAGCATGGGACCGAGCACAGATACGCAGTATTTT

j_call: TRBJ1-2
clone_size: .
d_call: .
v_call: TRBV5-6
cdr3_aa: CASSFRRTQVVTNYGYTF
cdr3_nt: TGTGCCAGCAGCTTTCGGCGGACGCAGGTAGTCACAAACTATGGCTACACCTTC

j_call: TRBJ2-5
clone_size: .
d_call: .
v_call: TRBV7-2
cdr3_aa: CASSPRDAQETQYF
cdr3_nt: TGTGCCAGCAGCCCCCGGGACGCCCAGGAGACCCAGTACTTC

j_call: TRBJ1-2
clone_size: .
d_call: .
v_call: TRBV5-1
cdr3_aa: CASSSTDDYGYTF
cdr3_nt: TGCGCCAGCAGCTCTACGGACGACTATGGCTACACCTTC

j_call: TRBJ1-1
clone_size: .
d_call: .
v_call: TRBV19
cdr3_aa: CASIVGLGEAFF
cdr3_nt: TGTGCCAGTATTGTGGGCTTGGGTGAAGCTTTCTTT

j_call: TRBJ1-4
clone_size: .
d_call: .
v_call: TRBV5-6
cdr3_aa: CASSLTGPNEKLFF
cdr3_nt: TGTGCCAGCAGCTTGACTGGCCCTAATGAAAAACTGTTTTTT

j_call: TRBJ2-1
clone_size: .
d_call: TRBD2
v_call: TRBV7-2
cdr3_aa: CASSLTSGELGNEQFF
cdr3_nt: TGTGCCAGCAGCTTGACTAGCGGGGAGCTCGGAAATGAGCAGTTCTTC

j_call: TRBJ2-3
clone_size: .
d_call: .
v_call: TRBV7-8
cdr3_aa: CASSQVGESTDTQYF
cdr3_nt: TGTGCCAGCAGTCAAGTGGGTGAAAGCACAGATACGCAGTATTTT

j_call: TRBJ1-5
clone_size: .
d_call: .
v_call: TRBV4-1
cdr3_aa: CASSQEGQGSQPQHF
cdr3_nt: TGCGCCAGCAGCCAAGAGGGGCAGGGTTCCCAGCCCCAGCATTTT

j_call: TRBJ2-3
clone_size: .
d_call: .
v_call: TRBV11-3
cdr3_aa: CASSLGGEGTDTQYF
cdr3_nt: TGTGCCAGCAGCTTGGGGGGCGAGGGAACAGATACGCAGTATTTT

j_call: TRBJ2-2
clone_size: .
d_call: .
v_call: TRBV12-5
cdr3_aa: CASGLRLRDSVLTGELFF
cdr3_nt: TGTGCTAGTGGTTTGCGCCTGCGGGACAGCGTACTGACCGGGGAGCTGTTTTTT

j_call: TRBJ2-7
clone_size: .
d_call: TRBD1
v_call: TRBV29-1
cdr3_aa: CSVDTGGGNEQYF
cdr3_nt: TGCAGCGTTGACACAGGGGGCGGGAACGAGCAGTACTTC

j_call: TRBJ1-6
clone_size: .
d_call: TRBD1
v_call: TRBV6-5
cdr3_aa: CASSTTGIALHF
cdr3_nt: TGTGCCAGCAGTACGACAGGGATCGCCCTCCACTTT

j_call: TRBJ1-2
clone_size: .
d_call: .
v_call: TRBV7-2
cdr3_aa: CASSLEGQGGYGYTF
cdr3_nt: TGTGCCAGCAGCTTAGAAGGTCAGGGTGGCTATGGCTACACCTTC

j_call: TRBJ2-7
clone_size: .
d_call: TRBD2
v_call: TRBV2
cdr3_aa: CASNTGLEGEQYF
cdr3_nt: TGTGCCAGCAACACGGGACTAGAGGGCGAGCAGTACTTC

j_call: TRBJ2-1
clone_size: .
d_call: .
v_call: TRBV6-1
cdr3_aa: CASSEGSVSYNEQFF
cdr3_nt: TGTGCCAGCAGTGAAGGGTCGGTCTCCTACAATGAGCAGTTCTTC

j_call: TRBJ2-3
clone_size: .
d_call: .
v_call: TRBV4-3
cdr3_aa: CASSQGGSSTDTQYF
cdr3_nt: TGCGCCAGCAGCCAAGGGGGGAGCAGCACAGATACGCAGTATTTT

j_call: TRBJ2-7
clone_size: few
d_call: .
v_call: TRBV12-3/TRBV12-4
cdr3_aa: CASSTSGAYEQYF
cdr3_nt: .

j_call: TRBJ2-3
clone_size: .
d_call: TRBD1
v_call: TRBV19
cdr3_aa: CASSIQGDGTDTQYF
cdr3_nt: TGTGCCAGTAGTATCCAGGGGGACGGCACAGATACGCAGTATTTT